The present entry profiles one T cell receptor beta chain with its context. The sample belongs to a study of technical replicates of blood from a handful of donors. The germline CDR1 and CDR2 sequences are SGHVS and FQNEAQ. Between the trimmed V and J ends, which lost 5 bases and 5 bases, there was a span of 15 bases. CDR3 length: 14 residues. Generated by immunoSEQ multiplex PCR, the TCRdb table keeps only in-frame clones and is missing some. Seen here are fewer than 90,000 clones, 89% observed once, and the top ten hold approximately 0.42%. The sequence came from a human donor in good health. The sample comprised T cells isolated from PBMCs. The chain couples TRBV7-8 to TRBJ1-2, with D possibly being TRBD1 (6 bases). Here the CDR3 DNA reads TGTGCCAGCAGCACCCGGACAGTCGTTTATGGCTACACCTTC. It encodes CASSTRTVVYGYTF.